The 26 T cell receptor delta chains below come from one sample, sequenced in a study of gamma-delta chains in newborns, infants, children. TCRdb called clones anew from the reads with CATT. The data contain just under 9,500 delta-chain clones, approximately 22% of them singletons. The source material was blood. Receptor source: a child who was a newborn, infant or young child, either healthy, febrile or measles-vaccinated (not recorded which).

This clone has just a few counts. This sequence joins TRDV2 and TRDJ1; 9 bases fit TRDD3. The length of the CDR3 is 17 residues. Per the germline V gene, CDR1 is GEAIGNYY and CDR2 is EKD. V lost 0 bases, J lost 6 bases, and 13 bases stayed unmatched. The CDR3 coding sequence is TGTGCCTGTGACACCTTGGGGGATATGCGTAACCCCCATAAACTCATCTTT. Translating gives CACDTLGDMRNPHKLIF.

The CDR3 region has the DNA TGTGCCTGTGACCGATTACTGGGGGATACCCCGTACACCGATAAACTCATCTTT. Translated: CACDRLLGDTPYTDKLIF. This chain connects TRDV2 to TRDJ1, with 12 bases fitting TRDD3. Germline V gives CDR1 GEAIGNYY, CDR2 EKD. The CDR3 spans 18 residues. V lost 3 bases to trimming and J lost 0 bases; unmatched junction nucleotides: 10.

This clone was seen only a few times. The J gene is TRDJ1, the V gene TRDV2; a weak D match, TRDD3 (5 bases). Deletions cut 3 bases from V and 3 bases from J, with 13 bases between. The length of the CDR3 is 14 residues. CDR1 and CDR2 (germline): GEAIGNYY, EKD. The CDR3 region has the DNA TGTGCCTGTGACGGGATTTCACGCGCCGATAAACTCATCTTT. This codes for CACDGISRADKLIF.

This clone was seen only a few times. The chain carries TRDV2 and TRDJ1, with 13 bases identical to TRDD3. Trimming removed 3 bases from V and 2 bases from J; junction bases left unmatched: 11. Germline loops: CDR1 GEAIGNYY, CDR2 EKD. The CDR3 is 18 amino acids. The CDR3 spells CACDRLLGDTRDTDKLIF. The CDR3 coding sequence is TGTGCCTGTGACCGTTTACTGGGGGATACGCGGGATACCGATAAACTCATCTTT.

There are a few counts of this clone. The rearrangement links TRDV2 to TRDJ1; 8 bases align to TRDD3. The CDR3 is made up of 18 amino acids. Trimming removed 2 bases from V and 1 base from J; junction bases left unmatched: 14. Germline-derived CDR1 and CDR2 are GEAIGNYY and EKD. CDR3 residues: CACDRLTGGSGLTDKLIF. CDR3 bases: TGTGCCTGTGACAGACTAACTGGGGGGTCCGGGCTCACCGATAAACTCATCTTT.

This clone came up a few times. CDR3 in amino acids: CACAPLLPTGGVDKLIF. The CDR3, as DNA: TGTGCCTGTGCCCCCCTTCTACCCACTGGGGGAGTCGATAAACTCATCTTT. The V call is TRDV2, the J call TRDJ1; 9 positions agree with TRDD3. CDR3 size: 17 residues. In germline, CDR1 is GEAIGNYY, CDR2 EKD. J gave up 4 bases and V 5 bases, and 16 bases lay outside the gene matches.

As concerns this clone: This may be a read error: a much more frequent sequence differs by one nucleotide. V usage is TRDV1 and J usage is TRDJ2, with D possibly TRDD3 on 5 matching bases. The CDR3 is 25 residues long. Germline V CDR1 and CDR2: TSWWSYY, QGS. CDR3 region: CALGELLAKQNWRITHSALTAQLFF. Written as DNA, the CDR3 is TGTGCTCTTGGAGAACTTCTCGCTAAGCAAAATTGGAGGATAACGCACTCGGCTTTGACAGCACAACTCTTCTTT.

This clone showed up just once. The likely explanation is a read error, given a far larger clone one base away. V gene TRDV2 combines with J gene TRDJ2, with a tentative D call TRDD2 (7 bases). The V and J ends lost 4 bases and 3 bases respectively, with 38 bases between them. Germline CDR1 and CDR2: GEAIGNYY and EKD. The CDR3 has 23 amino acids. CDR3 in amino acids: CACDPIPTAAGDDTPTMTAQLFF. DNA for the CDR3: TGTGCCTGTGATCCGATTCCTACGGCTGCTGGGGACGACACGCCGACGATGACAGCACAACTCTTCTTT.

This clone was picked up a small number of times. The chain is built from TRDV2 and TRDJ1, with D perhaps TRDD3 (6 bases). V was clipped by 3 bases and J by 3 bases, with 16 bases between them. This CDR3 has 15 amino acids. CDR1 is GEAIGNYY, CDR2 EKD, per germline. CDR3 nucleotide sequence: TGTGCCTGTGACTCCTGGGGCTCGAGGGCCGATAAACTCATCTTT. Protein product: CACDSWGSRADKLIF.

Comment on this clone: The sample contains more than one DNA sequence encoding this CDR3. V is TRDV2 and J is TRDJ1; D is possibly TRDD3 (6 bases). CDR3 length equals 18 residues. CDR1 and CDR2 from the germline V gene are GEAIGNYY and EKD. Trimming pared 3 bases from V and 3 bases from J, leaving 25 bases between. DNA of the CDR3: TGTGCCTGTGACGCCGTTACGGGGGGAGAAGGATTCTCCGATAAACTCATCTTT. This translates into CACDAVTGGEGFSDKLIF.

A few counts support this clone. A much bigger clone sits one base away, suggesting this may be a read error. This chain links TRDV2 with TRDJ1; D gene uncertain. In germline, CDR1 is GEAIGNYY, CDR2 EKD. The CDR3 has 14 amino acids. The CDR3 sequence: CARDTVSSGTKLIF. The CDR3, as DNA: TGTGCCCGTGACACCGTAAGCTCCGGGACTAAACTCATCTTT.

A note on this clone: Germline and junction disagree at one end, which may indicate a read error. The J gene is TRDJ1, the V gene TRDV1, with D possibly matching TRDD2 (6 bases). This CDR3 has 18 amino acids. From germline, CDR1 is TSWWSYY and CDR2 QGS. CDR3 residues: CALWELHLPPTGTDKLIF. In DNA, the CDR3 is TGTGCTCTTTGGGAACTTCACCTTCCACCTACGGGCACCGATAAACTCATCTTT.

With respect to this clone: The sample holds other DNA sequences that translate to the same CDR3. The chain has TRDV2 and TRDJ1; D is ambiguous. This CDR3 comprises 17 residues. CDR1 is GEAIGNYY and CDR2 is EKD in the germline V gene. The V gene lost 1 base and the J gene lost 0 bases, with 17 bases spanning the gap. This chain's CDR3 is CACDTVGGTPYTDKLIF. The CDR3 DNA reads TGTGCCTGTGACACGGTCGGAGGGACCCCGTACACCGATAAACTCATCTTT.

The chain is built from TRDV2 and TRDJ3, with 7 bases identical to TRDD3. The CDR3 extends over 20 amino acids. From germline, CDR1 is GEAIGNYY and CDR2 EKD. The V gene end was trimmed by 1 base and the J gene end by 0 bases; junction bases not matched to a gene: 11. CDR3 DNA: TGTGCCTGTGACACTTTGTGGGATACCGGAAGCTCCTGGGACACCCGACAGATGTTTTTC. It codes for CACDTLWDTGSSWDTRQMFF.

This rearrangement joins TRDV1 to TRDJ4, with 8 positions matching TRDD3. The CDR3 runs 21 residues. Germline trimming cut 1 base from V and 1 base from J; bases unmatched to any gene: 23. CDR1 and CDR2 (germline): TSWWSYY, QGS. CDR3 protein: CALGEHLHAGGLPRLGRPLIF. In nucleotides, the CDR3 is TGTGCTCTTGGGGAACACTTACACGCTGGGGGACTCCCACGCCTCGGCAGACCCCTGATCTTT.

The rearrangement uses TRDV2 and TRDJ1; weak D call: TRDD2 (7 bases). There are 21 residues in the CDR3. The V gene's germline CDR1 is GEAIGNYY and CDR2 EKD. With 3 bases removed from V and 4 bases from J, the gap between germline ends came to 35 bases. This CDR3 is CACDPISYAGTNGGYIDKLIF. CDR3 DNA sequence: TGTGCCTGTGACCCGATTTCCTACGCGGGGACAAATGGGGGGTACATCGATAAACTCATCTTT.

The genes are TRDV2 and TRDJ1, with 8 bases lining up with TRDD3. Trimming took 3 bases from V and 3 from J; bases not matched to a gene: 8. The CDR3 runs 15 residues. CDR1 GEAIGNYY and CDR2 EKD come from the germline V gene. This CDR3 is CACDPMGDVSDKLIF. As DNA, the CDR3 is TGTGCCTGTGACCCGATGGGGGATGTATCCGATAAACTCATCTTT.

In its sample, this clone was seen a few times. V and J are TRDV2 and TRDJ1, with a possible D match to TRDD3 (5 bases). CDR1 GEAIGNYY and CDR2 EKD come from the germline V gene. V shed 3 bases and J shed 5 bases, with 24 bases lying between them. This CDR3 comprises 17 residues. The CDR3: CACDSLDPAGSLDKLIF. For the CDR3, the DNA is TGTGCCTGTGACTCCCTGGACCCAGCTGGGTCATTAGATAAACTCATCTTT.

This rearrangement joins TRDV2 to TRDJ1; D is possibly TRDD2 (6 bases). The CDR3 length is 18 residues. Germline CDR1 is GEAIGNYY and CDR2 is EKD. Trimming pared 1 base from V and 0 bases from J, leaving 20 bases between. CDR3 loop: CACDTLLPETRHTDKLIF. CDR3 DNA sequence: TGTGCCTGTGACACATTGCTTCCTGAGACTCGCCACACCGATAAACTCATCTTT.

This clone was recorded a few times. The chain uses TRDV2 and TRDJ1; 7 bases map to TRDD3. CDR1 GEAIGNYY and CDR2 EKD come from the germline V gene. This CDR3 has 18 residues. V was clipped by 0 bases and J by 3 bases; unmatched bases: 15. CDR3 region: CACDTLVLGPTGADKLIF. The CDR3, as DNA: TGTGCCTGTGACACCCTCGTACTGGGGCCCACGGGGGCCGATAAACTCATCTTT.

Regarding this clone: Additional DNA sequences in this sample encode the identical CDR3. The J gene is TRDJ1, the V gene TRDV2, with 7 bases aligning to TRDD3. The length of the CDR3 is 20 residues. Germline-derived CDR1 and CDR2 are GEAIGNYY and EKD. J was trimmed by 1 base and V by 0 bases; bases with no gene match: 19. The chain's CDR3 is CACDTLPGLGDRYGTDKLIF. For the CDR3, the DNA is TGTGCCTGTGACACCCTACCTGGACTTGGGGATAGATACGGCACCGATAAACTCATCTTT.

By share, this clone ranks as large. The chain has TRDV2 and TRDJ1; 11 bases fit TRDD3. The CDR3 runs 20 residues. Per the germline V gene, CDR1 is GEAIGNYY and CDR2 is EKD. Losses at the gene ends were 1 base for V and 0 bases for J; bases not matched to a gene: 15. This chain's CDR3 is CACDTLQPPLLGDNTDKLIF. DNA for the CDR3: TGTGCCTGTGACACTCTTCAGCCCCCCTTACTGGGGGATAACACCGATAAACTCATCTTT.

This chain links TRDV2 with TRDJ3; D might be TRDD3 (5 bases). V lost 3 bases and J lost 0, with 20 bases in between. The CDR3 extends over 20 amino acids. Germline loops: CDR1 GEAIGNYY, CDR2 EKD. CDR3 region: CACDPVLEDSPSWDTRQMFF. For the CDR3, the DNA is TGTGCCTGTGACCCTGTACTGGAGGATTCCCCCTCCTGGGACACCCGACAGATGTTTTTC.

This clone was counted between two and nine times. The CDR3 bases are TGTGCCTGTGACCCCTTACGGGCCTCCAAAAATAAGTACACCGATAAACTCATCTTT. Encoded protein: CACDPLRASKNKYTDKLIF. The chain uses TRDV2 and TRDJ1; the D gene is possibly TRDD1 (5 bases). This CDR3 comprises 19 residues. Germline V lookup: CDR1 GEAIGNYY, CDR2 EKD. Trimming took 3 bases from V and 0 from J, leaving 25 bases between them.

In its sample, this clone ranks as medium-sized. This same CDR3 is encoded by further DNA sequences in the sample. J is TRDJ1 and V is TRDV2; 9 nucleotides align to TRDD3. V was clipped by 3 bases and J by 2 bases; unmatched bases: 21. The CDR3 contains 20 residues. Germline V gives CDR1 GEAIGNYY, CDR2 EKD. CDR3 bases: TGTGCCTGTGACTCGTTACTGGGGCATCGAACTGGGGGAAAAACCGATAAACTCATCTTT. This codes for CACDSLLGHRTGGKTDKLIF.

This clone is medium-sized (0.01 to 0.1%) by share. This chain links TRDV2 with TRDJ3, with TRDD3 matching over 12 bases. V shed 5 bases and J 0 bases; nucleotides not matched to a gene: 7. CDR1 GEAIGNYY and CDR2 EKD come from the germline V gene. The CDR3 runs 19 residues. CDR3 region: CACVGLGDTSSWDTRQMFF. DNA of the CDR3: TGTGCCTGTGTAGGACTGGGGGATACCAGCTCCTGGGACACCCGACAGATGTTTTTC.